This T cell receptor beta chain derives from a study of cytomegalovirus exposure and HLA in healthy donors. Study-wide points: The authors reported that TCR beta sequences could predict HLA-A and HLA-B alleles. These predictions were accurate for most subjects in the first cohort. Available immune exposure information covered CMV serostatus only. According to a later analysis, donors in an Asian-associated ancestry cluster reportedly had fewer N-insertions than the approximately 620-donor mean. Among TCR sequences, most were rare, though some public TCRs appeared in many donors.

A remark on this clone: Its antigen is as yet unknown.

Vbeta (60) and Jbeta (13) primers were used in the PCR. Some clones are missing from TCRdb's copy, which holds only in-frame ones; the method was immunoSEQ multiplex PCR. In the table there are fewer than 130,000 clones, over 60% of which are singletons. This CDR3 comprises 16 residues. Trimming removed 2 bases at V and 4 bases at J, with 17 bases between. CDR1 is LNHNV and CDR2 is YYDKDF in the germline V gene (reference sequence). Sequenced: PBMCs. This chain links TRBV15 with TRBJ1-2; tentatively, D is TRBD1 (6 bases). The sequence came from a female donor in good health and CMV-seropositive. DNA for the CDR3: TGTGCCACCAGCAGAACCCGGGAGGGGGGCACCTATGGCTACACCTTC. Translated, it gives CATSRTREGGTYGYTF.